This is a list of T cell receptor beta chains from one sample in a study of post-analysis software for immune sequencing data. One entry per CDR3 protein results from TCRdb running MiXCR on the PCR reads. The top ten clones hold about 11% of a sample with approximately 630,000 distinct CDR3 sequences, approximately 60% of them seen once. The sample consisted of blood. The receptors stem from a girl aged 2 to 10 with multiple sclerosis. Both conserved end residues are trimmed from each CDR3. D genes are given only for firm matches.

ASRSDRGGGTEAF	TRBD1	TRBJ1-1	TRBV7-6
ASSPSPRTDTQY	.	TRBJ2-3	TRBV7-9
ASSLGQMNTGELF	TRBD1	TRBJ2-2	TRBV4-1
AWTPMSGELF	.	TRBJ2-2	TRBV30
AGSTQAGHNEQF	TRBD2	TRBJ2-1	TRBV7-8
SVAVGATDTQY	.	TRBJ2-3	TRBV20-1
ASSLAQGMRYEQY	.	TRBJ2-7	TRBV5-1
SGGDSYGYT	.	TRBJ1-2	TRBV29-1
SVGGSQETQY	.	TRBJ2-5	TRBV29-1
ASSLGDHQETQY	.	TRBJ2-5	TRBV12-3/TRBV12-4
AIREANTGELF	.	TRBJ2-2	TRBV10-3
SVERADSRRSQY	.	TRBJ2-5	TRBV29-1
SVGEGYEHEQY	TRBD2	TRBJ2-7	TRBV29-1
ASLGGVRETQY	.	TRBJ2-5	TRBV5-1
ASSTGAGGAYEQY	TRBD1	.	TRBV28
ASSYRASGRSCEQY	TRBD2	TRBJ2-7	TRBV6-6
ASSESFRTTYT	.	TRBJ1-2	TRBV25-1
SVEEFQGGVQF	.	TRBJ2-1	TRBV29-1
ASSQSWGASNNEQF	.	TRBJ2-1	TRBV6-5
ASSYALDGYT	.	TRBJ1-2	TRBV6-6
ASSLVPGLADEQF	TRBD2	TRBJ2-1	TRBV7-6